The source of this T cell receptor (beta chain) is a study of human T cells and chemical hapten exposure. Germline V gives CDR1 LGHDT, CDR2 YNNKEL (reference sequence). The length of the CDR3 is 12 residues. With 3 bases clipped from V and 10 bases from J, the junction kept 2 bases outside the gene matches. TCRdb passed the RACE reads through MiXCR, listing each CDR3 protein once. The sample lists approximately 59,000 distinct CDR3 sequences; approximately 6.5% were seen once. Time point indicated: healthy volunteer bleed at 6 weeks. The authors' total RNA extraction used unfractionated whole blood. This rearrangement joins TRBV3-1 to TRBJ2-1; TRBD1 aligns across 8 bases. The clonotype originates from a female donor in good health. Some clones in this sample may be carry-over from other donors' samples. Sequencing used whole blood. CDR3 nucleotide sequence: TGTGCCAGCAGCCATCGGGACAGGGAGCAGTTCTTC. Translated, it gives CASSHRDREQFF.